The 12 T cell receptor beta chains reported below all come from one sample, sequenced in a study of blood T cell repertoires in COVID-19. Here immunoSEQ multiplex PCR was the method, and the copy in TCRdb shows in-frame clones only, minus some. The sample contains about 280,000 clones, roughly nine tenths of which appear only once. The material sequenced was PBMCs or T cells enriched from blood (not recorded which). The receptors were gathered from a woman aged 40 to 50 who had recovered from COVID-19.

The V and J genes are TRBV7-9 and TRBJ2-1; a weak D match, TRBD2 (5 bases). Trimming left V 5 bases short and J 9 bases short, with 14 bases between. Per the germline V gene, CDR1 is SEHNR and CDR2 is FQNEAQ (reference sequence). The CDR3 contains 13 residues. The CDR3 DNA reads TGTGCCAGCAGCCGTCTAGCCCCTAGTGAGCAGTTCTTC. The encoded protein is CASSRLAPSEQFF.

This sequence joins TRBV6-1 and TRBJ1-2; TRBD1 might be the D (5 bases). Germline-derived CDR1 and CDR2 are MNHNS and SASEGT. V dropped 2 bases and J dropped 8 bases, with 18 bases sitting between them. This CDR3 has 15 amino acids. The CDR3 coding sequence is TGTGCCAGCAGTGAACAGGGTGGACCGACCGGGGGCTACACCTTC. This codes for CASSEQGGPTGGYTF.

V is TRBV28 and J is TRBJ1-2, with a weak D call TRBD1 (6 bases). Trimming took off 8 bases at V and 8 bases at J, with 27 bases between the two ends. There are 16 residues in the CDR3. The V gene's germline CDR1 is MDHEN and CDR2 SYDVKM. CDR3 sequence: CASQRDRTKLVLGYTF. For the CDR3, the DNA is TGTGCCAGCCAACGAGACAGGACCAAGTTGGTGTTGGGCTACACCTTC.

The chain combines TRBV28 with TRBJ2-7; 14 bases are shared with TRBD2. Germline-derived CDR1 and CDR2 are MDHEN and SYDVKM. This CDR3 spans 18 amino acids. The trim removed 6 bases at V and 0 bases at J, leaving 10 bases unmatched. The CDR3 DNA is TGTGCCAGCAGCGACACCGGGACTAGCGGGAGCGGCTCCTACGAGCAGTACTTC. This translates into CASSDTGTSGSGSYEQYF.

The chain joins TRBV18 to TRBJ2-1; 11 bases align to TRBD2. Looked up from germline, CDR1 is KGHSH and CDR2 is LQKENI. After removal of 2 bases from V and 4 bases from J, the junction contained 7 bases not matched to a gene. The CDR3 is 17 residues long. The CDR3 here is CASSPGTSGRIYNEQFF. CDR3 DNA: TGTGCCAGCTCACCAGGGACTAGCGGAAGGATTTACAATGAGCAGTTCTTC. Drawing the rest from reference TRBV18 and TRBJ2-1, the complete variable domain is NAGVMQNPRHLVRRRGQEARLRCSPMKGHSHVYWYRQLPEEGLKFMVYLQKENIIDESGMPKERFSAEFPKEGPSILRIQQVVRGDSAAYFCASSPGTSGRIYNEQFFGPGTRLTVL.

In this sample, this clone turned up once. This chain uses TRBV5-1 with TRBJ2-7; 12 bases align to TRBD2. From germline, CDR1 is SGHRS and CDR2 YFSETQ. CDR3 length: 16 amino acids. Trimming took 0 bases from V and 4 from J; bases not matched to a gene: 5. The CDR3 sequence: CASSLDLAGGKYEQYF. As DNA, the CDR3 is TGCGCCAGCAGCTTGGACCTAGCGGGAGGGAAGTACGAGCAGTACTTC.

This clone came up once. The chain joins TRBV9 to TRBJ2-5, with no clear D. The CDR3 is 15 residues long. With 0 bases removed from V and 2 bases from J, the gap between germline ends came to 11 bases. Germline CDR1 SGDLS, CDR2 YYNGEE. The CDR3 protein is CASSVGPSHQETQYF. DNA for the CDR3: TGTGCCAGCAGCGTAGGGCCCTCCCATCAAGAGACCCAGTACTTC.

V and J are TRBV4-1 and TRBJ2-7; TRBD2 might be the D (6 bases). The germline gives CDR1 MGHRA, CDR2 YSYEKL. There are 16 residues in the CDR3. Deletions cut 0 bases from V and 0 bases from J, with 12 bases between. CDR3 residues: CASSQDWAGSSYEQYF. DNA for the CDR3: TGCGCCAGCAGCCAAGATTGGGCCGGGAGCTCCTACGAGCAGTACTTC.

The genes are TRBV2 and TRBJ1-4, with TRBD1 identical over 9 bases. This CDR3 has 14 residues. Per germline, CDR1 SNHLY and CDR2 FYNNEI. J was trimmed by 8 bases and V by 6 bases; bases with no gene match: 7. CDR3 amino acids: CASSAGTGSEKLFF. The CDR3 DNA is TGTGCCAGCAGCGCCGGGACAGGGTCCGAAAAACTGTTTTTT.

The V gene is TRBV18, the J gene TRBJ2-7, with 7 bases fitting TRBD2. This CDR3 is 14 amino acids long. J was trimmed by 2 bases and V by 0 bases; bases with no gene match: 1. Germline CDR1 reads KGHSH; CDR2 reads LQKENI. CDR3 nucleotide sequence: TGTGCCAGCTCACCACCGGGGGGGGCCTACGAGCAGTACTTC. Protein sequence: CASSPPGGAYEQYF.

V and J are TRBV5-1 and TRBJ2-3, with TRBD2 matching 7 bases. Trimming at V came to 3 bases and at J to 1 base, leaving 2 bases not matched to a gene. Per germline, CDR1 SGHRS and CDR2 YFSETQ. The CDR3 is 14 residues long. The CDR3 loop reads CASSWEGRTDTQYF. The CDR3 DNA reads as TGCGCCAGCAGCTGGGAGGGACGCACAGATACGCAGTATTTT.

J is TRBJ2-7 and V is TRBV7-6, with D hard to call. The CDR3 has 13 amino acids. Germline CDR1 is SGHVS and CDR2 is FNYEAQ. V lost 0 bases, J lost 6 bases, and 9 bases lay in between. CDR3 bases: TGTGCCAGCAGCTTAGCTGGGCAGGTCGAGCAGTACTTC. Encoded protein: CASSLAGQVEQYF. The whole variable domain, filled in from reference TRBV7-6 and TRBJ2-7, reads GAGVSQSPRYKVTKRGQDVALRCDPISGHVSLYWYRQALGQGPEFLTYFNYEAQQDKSGLPNDRFSAERPEGSISTLTIQRTEQRDSAMYRCASSLAGQVEQYFGPGTRLTVT.